Here is one T cell receptor (beta chain) with its context. The same CDR3 arises from other DNA sequences in this sample as well. The assay was immunoSEQ multiplex PCR, and TCRdb's table has in-frame clones only and misses some. The sample contains millions of clones, over 85% of which appear only once. This sample was taken from a study of shared clonotypes between healthy human individuals. CD8 cells classed as naive were CD45RO-negative and positively selected for CCR7, excluding terminally differentiated effector memory CD45RA+ cells. Germline CDR1 is SEHNR and CDR2 is FQNEAQ (reference sequence). CDR3 length: 12 residues. V was clipped by 5 bases and J by 2 bases, with 7 bases between them.

The TCR originated in a man younger than 35 in good health. Sequencing was carried out using naive CD8+ T cells sorted from blood. The chain carries TRBV7-9 and TRBJ2-7; D is unclear. The CDR3 DNA reads TGTGCCAGCAGCCAAGGGCCCTACGAGCAGTACTTC. Its protein product is CASSQGPYEQYF.